This T cell receptor beta chain originates from a study of blood T cell repertoires in COVID-19. Looking at the study overall: Both acute and convalescent COVID-19 samples were obtained from the United States, Italy and Spain. In each case, the material was cDNA or gDNA derived from T cells, B-cell-depleted T cells, or PBMCs.

Per the study methods: Reference gene primers were amplified, and this amplification served to estimate nucleated cell counts. The method was immunoSEQ multiplex PCR; TCRdb's version includes in-frame clones alone and lacks a portion of them. V, J and clone size reflect that table, while D and trimming were determined from the DNA. The data contain about 82,000 clones, around 67% of them seen just once; the ten biggest clones take up 2.5% to 3%. The sequencing sample was made of peripheral blood. The receptor's source is a human donor with acute or convalescent COVID-19. The donor label of this sample is uncertain.

The CDR3 region has the DNA TGTGCCAGCAGCTTAGCACGAGGGGGCCCCGGGGAGCTGTTTTTT. Amino acids: CASSLARGGPGELFF. The rearrangement links TRBV11-3 to TRBJ2-2, with TRBD1 matching 7 bases. Germline values: CDR1 SGHNT, CDR2 YENEEA. V was pared by 1 base and J by 6 bases, with 5 bases of the junction left unmatched. The CDR3 consists of 15 residues.